This TCR beta chain was profiled in a study of blood T cell repertoires in COVID-19. Study information: Samples came from the United States, Italy and Spain, spanning acute and convalescent COVID-19. In each case, the material was cDNA or gDNA derived from T cells, B-cell-depleted T cells, or PBMCs.

The Seattle site enrolled patients during active infection and followed them longitudinally. In the authors' workflow: Amplification with reference gene primers provided the estimates of nucleated cell counts. Sequenced by immunoSEQ multiplex PCR; TCRdb stores in-frame clones only, minus some. That table is the source of V, J and clone size, and D and trimming were worked out from the DNA. The data hold about 56,000 clones, with roughly 89% observed a single time. The clonotype originates from a woman in her sixties with COVID-19, enrolled during active disease. The material sequenced was peripheral blood.

The CDR3 loop reads CASSVGRGTYNEQFF. CDR3 DNA: TGTGCCAGCAGCGTAGGGAGGGGCACCTACAATGAGCAGTTCTTC. V is TRBV9 and J is TRBJ2-1; maybe TRBD2 (6 bases). Germline CDR1 and CDR2: SGDLS and YYNGEE. Trimming left V 0 bases short and J 2 bases short, with 9 bases between. CDR3 length equals 15 residues.